The T cell receptor (beta chain) under discussion was sequenced for a study of T cells after yellow fever vaccination. The overall study: Any fraction with a low cell number was prepared using SMART-Seq v4 Ultra Low Input.

Study results and limitations: FACS-sorted repertoires could contain abundant clonotypes contaminating from the bulk population. Though it reached lower strength, the secondary response hit its peak faster, day 5 versus 15.

Template switching by 5'RACE produced TCR cDNA, adding a universal primer site and UMIs. TCRdb reanalysed the 5' RACE reads using MiXCR and keeps one entry per CDR3 protein. The table records 610,000 or so distinct CDR3 sequences, approximately 13% of them present only once. In its sample, this clonotype was seen a few times. Its antigen remains unknown. The TCR was taken from a man aged 25 to 45 who received the YFV17D yellow fever vaccine. The sample was PBMCs, taken on the day of the yellow fever booster vaccination.

The CDR3 region is CAWSDRLQGLTF. The CDR3 DNA sequence: TGTGCCTGGAGCGATCGCTTGCAGGGACTCACCTTC. V is TRBV30 and J is TRBJ1-2, with TRBD1 as a possible D gene (5 bases). Trimming shortened V by 3 bases and J by 13 bases, and 18 bases separated the two germline ends. This CDR3 has 12 residues. CDR1 is GTSNPN and CDR2 is SVGIG in the germline V gene (reference sequence).